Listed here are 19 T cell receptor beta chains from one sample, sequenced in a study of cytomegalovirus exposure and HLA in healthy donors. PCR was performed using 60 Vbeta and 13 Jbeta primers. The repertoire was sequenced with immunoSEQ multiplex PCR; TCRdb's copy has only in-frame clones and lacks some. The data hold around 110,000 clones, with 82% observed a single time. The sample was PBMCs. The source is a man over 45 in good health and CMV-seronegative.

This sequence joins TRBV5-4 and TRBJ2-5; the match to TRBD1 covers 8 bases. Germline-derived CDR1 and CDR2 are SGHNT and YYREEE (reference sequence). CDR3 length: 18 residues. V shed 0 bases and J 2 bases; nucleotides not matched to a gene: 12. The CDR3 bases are TGTGCCAGCAGCTTGGCTCACTCTGGTGGGACAGGACAAGAGACCCAGTACTTC. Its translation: CASSLAHSGGTGQETQYF.

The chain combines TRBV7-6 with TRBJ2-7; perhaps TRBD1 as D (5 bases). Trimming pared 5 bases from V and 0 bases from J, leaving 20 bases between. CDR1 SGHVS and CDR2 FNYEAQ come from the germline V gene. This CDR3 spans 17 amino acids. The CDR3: CASSGAGQRGSSYEQYF. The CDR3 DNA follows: TGTGCCAGCAGCGGTGCCGGGCAAAGGGGAAGCTCCTACGAGCAGTACTTC.

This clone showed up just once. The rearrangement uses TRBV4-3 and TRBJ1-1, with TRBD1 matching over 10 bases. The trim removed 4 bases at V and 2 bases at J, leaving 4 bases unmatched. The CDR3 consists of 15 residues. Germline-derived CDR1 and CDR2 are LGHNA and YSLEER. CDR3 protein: CASSPGDRGNTEAFF. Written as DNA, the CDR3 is TGCGCCAGCAGCCCTGGGGACAGGGGAAACACTGAAGCTTTCTTT.

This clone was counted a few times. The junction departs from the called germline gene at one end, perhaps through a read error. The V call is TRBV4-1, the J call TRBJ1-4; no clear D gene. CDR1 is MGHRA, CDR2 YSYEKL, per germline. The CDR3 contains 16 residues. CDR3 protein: CASSQETAATNEKLFF. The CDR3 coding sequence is TGTGCCAGCAGCCAGGAGACGGCCGCAACTAATGAAAAACTGTTTTTT.

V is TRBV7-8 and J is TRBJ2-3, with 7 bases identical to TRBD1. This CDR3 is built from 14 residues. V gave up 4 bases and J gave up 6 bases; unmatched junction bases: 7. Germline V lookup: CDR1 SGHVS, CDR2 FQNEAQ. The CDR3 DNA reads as TGTGCCAGCAGCTCCCGGACCAGGGGGGATACGCAGTATTTT. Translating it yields CASSSRTRGDTQYF.

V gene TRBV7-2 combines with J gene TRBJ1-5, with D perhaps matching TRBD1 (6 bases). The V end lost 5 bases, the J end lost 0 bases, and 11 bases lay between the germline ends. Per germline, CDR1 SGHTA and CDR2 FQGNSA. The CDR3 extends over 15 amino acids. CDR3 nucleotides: TGTGCCAGCAGCCAGGGGAGATATAGCAATCAGCCCCAGCATTTT. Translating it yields CASSQGRYSNQPQHF.

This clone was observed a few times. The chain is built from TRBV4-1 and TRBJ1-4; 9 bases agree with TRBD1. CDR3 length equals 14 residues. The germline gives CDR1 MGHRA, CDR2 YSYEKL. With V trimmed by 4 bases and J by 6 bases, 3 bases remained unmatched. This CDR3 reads CASSPGTGHEKLFF. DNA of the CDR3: TGCGCCAGCAGCCCCGGGACAGGGCATGAAAAACTGTTTTTT.

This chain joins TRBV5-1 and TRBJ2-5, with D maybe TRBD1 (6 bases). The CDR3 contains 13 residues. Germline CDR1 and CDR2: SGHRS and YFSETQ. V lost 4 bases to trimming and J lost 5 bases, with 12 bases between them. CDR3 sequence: CASSTGFGETQYF. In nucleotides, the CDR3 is TGCGCCAGCAGCACAGGGTTTGGGGAGACCCAGTACTTC.

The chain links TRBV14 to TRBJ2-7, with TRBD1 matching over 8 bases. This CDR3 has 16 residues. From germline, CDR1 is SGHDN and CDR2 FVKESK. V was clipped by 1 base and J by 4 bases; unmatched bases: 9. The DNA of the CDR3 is TGTGCCAGCAGCCAAGTTTTTGGACAGGGAACGTACGAGCAGTACTTC. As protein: CASSQVFGQGTYEQYF.

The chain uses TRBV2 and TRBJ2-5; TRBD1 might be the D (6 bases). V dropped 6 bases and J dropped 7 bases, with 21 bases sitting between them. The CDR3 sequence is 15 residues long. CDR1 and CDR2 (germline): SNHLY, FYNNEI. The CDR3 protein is CASSPTQGPPGTQYF. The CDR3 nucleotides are TGTGCCAGCAGCCCAACCCAGGGGCCGCCGGGGACCCAGTACTTC.

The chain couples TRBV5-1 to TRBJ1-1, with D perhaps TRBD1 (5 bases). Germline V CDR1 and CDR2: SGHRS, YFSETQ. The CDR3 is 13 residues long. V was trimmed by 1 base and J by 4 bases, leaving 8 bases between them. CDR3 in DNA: TGCGCCAGCAGCTTGTTGGGGGGCACTGAAGCTTTCTTT. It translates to CASSLLGGTEAFF.

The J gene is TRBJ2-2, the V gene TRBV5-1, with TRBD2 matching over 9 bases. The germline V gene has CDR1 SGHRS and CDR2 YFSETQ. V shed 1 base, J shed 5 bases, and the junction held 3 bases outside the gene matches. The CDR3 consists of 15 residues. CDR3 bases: TGCGCCAGCAGCTTGTTAGCGGGGGATACCGGGGAGCTGTTTTTT. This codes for CASSLLAGDTGELFF. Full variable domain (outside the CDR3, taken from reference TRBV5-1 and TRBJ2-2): KAGVTQTPRYLIKTRGQQVTLSCSPISGHRSVSWYQQTPGQGLQFLFEYFSETQRNKGNFPGRFSGRQFSNSRSEMNVSTLELGDSALYLCASSLLAGDTGELFFGEGSRLTVL.

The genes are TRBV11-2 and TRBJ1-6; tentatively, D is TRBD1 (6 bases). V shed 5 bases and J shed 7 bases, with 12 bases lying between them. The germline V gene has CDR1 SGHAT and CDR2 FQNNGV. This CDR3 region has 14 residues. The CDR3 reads CASSQGQPNSPLHF. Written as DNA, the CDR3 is TGTGCCAGCAGCCAAGGACAGCCGAATTCACCCCTCCACTTT.

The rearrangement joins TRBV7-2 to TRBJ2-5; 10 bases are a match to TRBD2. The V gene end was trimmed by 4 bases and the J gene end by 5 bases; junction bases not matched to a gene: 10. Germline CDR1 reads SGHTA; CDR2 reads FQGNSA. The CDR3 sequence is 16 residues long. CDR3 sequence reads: CASSSRAGGQVETQYF. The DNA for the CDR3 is TGTGCCAGCAGCTCAAGAGCGGGGGGGCAGGTGGAGACCCAGTACTTC. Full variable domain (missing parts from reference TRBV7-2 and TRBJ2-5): GAGVSQSPSNKVTEKGKDVELRCDPISGHTALYWYRQSLGQGLEFLIYFQGNSAPDKSGLPSDRFSAERTGGSVSTLTIQRTQQEDSAVYLCASSSRAGGQVETQYFGPGTRLLVL.

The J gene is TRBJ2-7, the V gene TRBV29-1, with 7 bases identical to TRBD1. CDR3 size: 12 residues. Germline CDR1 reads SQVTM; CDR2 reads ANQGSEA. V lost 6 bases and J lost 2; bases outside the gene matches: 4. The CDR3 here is CSVDRRTYEQYV. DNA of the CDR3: TGCAGCGTGGACAGGAGGACCTACGAGCAGTACGTC.

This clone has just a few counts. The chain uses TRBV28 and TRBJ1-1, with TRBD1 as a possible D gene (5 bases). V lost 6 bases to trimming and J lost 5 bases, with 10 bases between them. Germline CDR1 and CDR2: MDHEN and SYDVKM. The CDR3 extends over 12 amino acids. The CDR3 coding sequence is TGTGCCAGCAGGATCGGGGGGACTGAAGCTTTCTTT. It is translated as CASRIGGTEAFF.

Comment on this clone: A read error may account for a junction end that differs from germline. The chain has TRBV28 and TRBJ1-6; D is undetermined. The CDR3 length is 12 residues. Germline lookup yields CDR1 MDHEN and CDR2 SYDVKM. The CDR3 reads CASSWANSPPHF. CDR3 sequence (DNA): TGTGCCAGCAGTTGGGCCAATTCACCCCCCCACTTT.

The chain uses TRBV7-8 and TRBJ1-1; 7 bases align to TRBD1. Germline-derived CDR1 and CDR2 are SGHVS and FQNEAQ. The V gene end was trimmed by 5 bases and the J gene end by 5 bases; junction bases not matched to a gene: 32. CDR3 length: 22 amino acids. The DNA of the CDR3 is TGTGCCAGCAGCCCGTTCATTCGTCAAACCACAGGGGCGCCCCAAGTTCGGACTGAAGCTTTCTTT. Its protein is CASSPFIRQTTGAPQVRTEAFF.

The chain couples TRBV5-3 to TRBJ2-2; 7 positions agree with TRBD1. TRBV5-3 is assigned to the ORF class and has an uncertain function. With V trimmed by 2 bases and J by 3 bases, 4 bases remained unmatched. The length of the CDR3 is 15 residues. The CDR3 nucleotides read TGTGCCAGAAGCTTAGGGGGCGCCGACACCGGGGAGCTGTTTTTT. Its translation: CARSLGGADTGELFF.